One sample yielded the 15 T cell receptor beta chains listed below, sequenced in a study of OX40 agonist ivuxolimab in advanced cancers. The repertoire was sequenced with immunoSEQ multiplex PCR; TCRdb's copy has only in-frame clones and lacks some. Of roughly 73,000 clones listed, nearly 90% are singletons. The starting material was CD4+ or CD8+ T cells sorted from blood, obtained in a trial of the OX40 agonist ivuxolimab. The receptors originated from an adult with an advanced solid tumor such as melanoma, head and neck, liver or kidney cancer.

The chain recombines TRBV5-1 with TRBJ1-3, with TRBD1 identical over 7 bases. V was clipped by 4 bases and J by 0 bases; unmatched bases: 10. This CDR3 has 17 residues. CDR1 is SGHRS and CDR2 is YFSETQ in the germline V gene. CDR3 coding DNA: TGCGCCAGCAGCCTCACCGGGACAGACAGCTCTGGAAACACCATATATTTT. Its protein is CASSLTGTDSSGNTIYF.

CDR3 nucleotides: TGTGCCAGCAGCTTAGTTACGGGAGGGCCCGGTGAGCAGTTCTTC. Protein product: CASSLVTGGPGEQFF. The V call is TRBV7-9, the J call TRBJ2-1, with 8 bases identical to TRBD2. Germline V gene data show CDR1 as SEHNR and CDR2 as FQNEAQ (reference sequence). Trimming removed 1 base from V and 9 bases from J; junction bases left unmatched: 8. The CDR3 runs 15 residues.

The chain has TRBV27 and TRBJ1-1, with no clear D. The CDR3 has 15 residues. Between the trimmed V and J ends, which lost 1 base and 1 base, there was a span of 10 bases. Germline V gives CDR1 MNHEY, CDR2 SMNVEV (reference sequence). CDR3: CASSLWSQQNTEAFF. CDR3 bases: TGTGCCAGCAGTTTATGGAGCCAGCAGAACACTGAAGCTTTCTTT.

The chain joins TRBV5-1 to TRBJ1-2; D is uncertain. This CDR3 has 13 amino acids. Germline CDR1 and CDR2: SGHRS and YFSETQ. V was clipped by 0 bases and J by 6 bases, with 9 bases between them. The CDR3 bases are TGCGCCAGCAGCTTGGAGGCAGGAGATGGCTACACCTTC. Translating it yields CASSLEAGDGYTF.

This chain links TRBV7-2 with TRBJ2-7; TRBD1 might be the D (5 bases). Germline CDR1 reads SGHTA; CDR2 reads FQGNSA. This CDR3 region has 15 residues. V lost 1 base, J lost 0 bases, and 10 bases lay in between. The CDR3 sequence: CASSLGTRVSYEQYF. The DNA of the CDR3 is TGTGCCAGCAGCTTAGGTACCAGGGTCTCCTACGAGCAGTACTTC.

The chain links TRBV6-6 to TRBJ1-2; D possibly corresponds to TRBD1 (5 bases). The CDR3 spans 15 residues. Germline CDR1 MNHNY, CDR2 SVGAGI (reference sequence). The V and J ends lost 7 bases and 1 base respectively, with 16 bases between them. Written as DNA, the CDR3 is TGTGCCAGCAATCCCCGTGGGGACCTTAACTATGGCTACACCTTC. Amino acid sequence: CASNPRGDLNYGYTF.

This chain joins TRBV5-4 and TRBJ1-6; 9 positions agree with TRBD1. CDR3 length equals 16 residues. Germline CDR1 reads SGHNT; CDR2 reads YYREEE (reference sequence). Losses at the gene ends were 6 bases for V and 7 bases for J; bases not matched to a gene: 11. The CDR3 DNA is TGTGCCAGCAAAACCCATAAGACAGGGGGGAATTCACCCCTCCACTTT. It translates to CASKTHKTGGNSPLHF. Full variable domain (remainder filled in from reference TRBV5-4 and TRBJ1-6): ETGVTQSPTHLIKTRGQQVTLRCSSQSGHNTVSWYQQALGQGPQFIFQYYREEENGRGNFPPRFSGLQFPNYSSELNVNALELDDSALYLCASKTHKTGGNSPLHFGNGTRLTVT.

The chain carries TRBV5-1 and TRBJ1-2; D might be TRBD1 (5 bases). Trimming removed 1 base from V and 2 bases from J, with 9 bases in between. The germline CDR1 and CDR2 sequences are SGHRS and YFSETQ. CDR3 length: 14 amino acids. DNA for the CDR3: TGCGCCAGCAGCTTGCTGGGGGGGAACTATGGCTACACCTTC. The encoded protein is CASSLLGGNYGYTF.

The rearrangement uses TRBV29-1 and TRBJ2-3, with D unclear. CDR3 size: 14 residues. Trimming pared 0 bases from V and 8 bases from J, leaving 15 bases between. Germline CDR1 is SQVTM and CDR2 is ANQGSEA. CDR3 nucleotides: TGCAGCGTTGAAGATAGAGAGGAAGGTCGTACGCAGTATTTT. This encodes CSVEDREEGRTQYF.

This CDR3 reads CASSPRQDHRTEQFF. CDR3 sequence (DNA): TGTGCCAGCTCACCAAGGCAGGACCACCGCACTGAGCAGTTCTTC. The chain uses TRBV18 and TRBJ2-1; D gene ambiguous. Germline V gene lookup returns CDR1 KGHSH and CDR2 LQKENI. CDR3 length: 15 amino acids. V gave up 2 bases and J gave up 9 bases, with 17 bases separating them.

The genes are TRBV6-6 and TRBJ2-7; 7 nucleotides align to TRBD2. This CDR3 contains 15 residues. From germline, CDR1 is MNHNY and CDR2 SVGAGI (reference sequence). J lost 6 bases, V lost 0 bases, and 8 bases had no gene match. The CDR3 region is CASSYSMVGEGEQYF. CDR3 bases: TGTGCCAGCAGTTACTCCATGGTCGGGGAGGGCGAGCAGTACTTC.

J is TRBJ2-5 and V is TRBV6-5; D uncertain. Trimming cost V 5 bases and J 1 base, with 8 bases left between them. CDR1 MNHEY and CDR2 SVGAGI come from the germline V gene. CDR3 size: 13 residues. Here the CDR3 reads CASSKRRQETQYF. The CDR3 region has the DNA TGTGCCAGCAGTAAACGGCGCCAAGAGACCCAGTACTTC.

The chain carries TRBV27 and TRBJ1-5, with TRBD1 matching over 7 bases. J gave up 11 bases and V 1 base, and 2 bases lay outside the gene matches. CDR1 is MNHEY, CDR2 SMNVEV, per germline (reference sequence). The CDR3 totals 12 residues. CDR3 in amino acids: CASSLYGQAQHF. The CDR3 DNA reads TGTGCCAGCAGTTTATACGGACAGGCCCAGCATTTT.

The V and J genes are TRBV5-4 and TRBJ2-2, with 10 bases identical to TRBD1. V was clipped by 7 bases and J by 1 base; unmatched bases: 7. The V gene's germline CDR1 is SGHNT and CDR2 YYREEE (reference sequence). The CDR3 has 16 amino acids. The CDR3 loop is CASRSGQGRNTGELFF. CDR3 coding DNA: TGTGCCAGCCGATCGGGACAGGGGAGGAACACCGGGGAGCTGTTTTTT.

Remarks on this clone: One end of the junction varies from germline; a read error may be responsible. J is TRBJ1-2 and V is TRBV7-2; D is unclear. CDR3 size: 12 residues. Germline values: CDR1 SGHTA, CDR2 FQGNSA. CDR3 loop: CASSLGWTSPLF. CDR3 coding DNA: TGTGCCAGCAGCTTAGGGTGGACTTCCCCCCTCTTC. The entire variable domain, with the rest obtained from reference TRBV7-2 and TRBJ1-2, is as follows: GAGVSQSPSNKVTEKGKDVELRCDPISGHTALYWYRQSLGQGLEFLIYFQGNSAPDKSGLPSDRFSAERTGGSVSTLTIQRTQQEDSAVYLCASSLGWTSPLFGSGTRLTVV.